These 32 T cell receptor beta chains came from one sample sequenced in a study of shared clonotypes between healthy human individuals. Data came from immunoSEQ multiplex PCR; TCRdb stores just in-frame clones and leaves some out. Counted here are around 510,000 clones, roughly 95% occurring once; the ten biggest clones make up about 0.064%. The specimen was naive CD4+ T cells sorted from blood. Subset reported: CD45RA+ positively selected. These receptors originate from a woman in her 30s in good health.

This sequence joins TRBV10-1 and TRBJ1-1, with D perhaps TRBD1 (5 bases). This CDR3 is 14 amino acids long. Germline V CDR1 and CDR2: WNHNN, SYGVQD (reference sequence). V was clipped by 2 bases and J by 1 base, with 8 bases between them. CDR3 coding DNA: TGCGCCAGCAGTGAGCACAGGTGGAACACTGAAGCTTTCTTT. This gives the protein CASSEHRWNTEAFF.

The chain is built from TRBV5-1 and TRBJ1-1, with a possible D match to TRBD1 (6 bases). CDR3 length equals 14 residues. The V and J ends lost 1 base and 1 base respectively, with 8 bases between them. Germline V lookup: CDR1 SGHRS, CDR2 YFSETQ. The CDR3 bases are TGCGCCAGCAGCTTGCACAGGGCGAACACTGAAGCTTTCTTT. It encodes CASSLHRANTEAFF. The variable domain in full, with the rest retrieved from reference TRBV5-1 and TRBJ1-1, is KAGVTQTPRYLIKTRGQQVTLSCSPISGHRSVSWYQQTPGQGLQFLFEYFSETQRNKGNFPGRFSGRQFSNSRSEMNVSTLELGDSALYLCASSLHRANTEAFFGQGTRLTVV.

V gene TRBV28 combines with J gene TRBJ2-3; no definite D call. The CDR3 consists of 12 residues. Per the germline V gene, CDR1 is MDHEN and CDR2 is SYDVKM. V was trimmed by 6 bases and J by 6 bases, leaving 10 bases between them. The CDR3 bases are TGTGCCAGCAGGCGTGAGGCCGATACGCAGTATTTT. This encodes CASRREADTQYF.

The chain joins TRBV28 to TRBJ1-1, with D hard to call. The CDR3 has 13 residues. Looked up from germline, CDR1 is MDHEN and CDR2 is SYDVKM. The V end was cut by 6 bases, the J end by 0 bases, with 8 bases between. The CDR3 sequence: CASSLRLNTEAFF. The CDR3 coding sequence is TGTGCCAGCAGCCTCCGTTTGAACACTGAAGCTTTCTTT.

The rearrangement uses TRBV2 and TRBJ1-1; D remains unclear. This CDR3 region has 14 residues. V was shortened by 7 bases and J by 6 bases, with 18 bases between the two germline ends. Looked up from germline, CDR1 is SNHLY and CDR2 is FYNNEI. The CDR3: CASTVEVGLAEAFF. In DNA, the CDR3 is TGTGCCAGCACGGTGGAGGTTGGACTTGCTGAAGCTTTCTTT. Complete variable domain (other parts from reference TRBV2 and TRBJ1-1): EPEVTQTPSHQVTQMGQEVILRCVPISNHLYFYWYRQILGQKVEFLVSFYNNEISEKSEIFDDQFSVERPDGSNFTLKIRSTKLEDSAMYFCASTVEVGLAEAFFGQGTRLTVV.

This clone has only one observation. V and J are TRBV28 and TRBJ1-2, with unresolved D. Germline V CDR1 and CDR2: MDHEN, SYDVKM. Trimming took off 6 bases at V and 3 bases at J, with 5 bases between the two ends. The CDR3 loop spans 11 amino acids. The CDR3 bases are TGTGCCAGCAGCCATTACTATGGCTACACCTTC. This encodes CASSHYYGYTF.

CDR3 residues: CASSLEPNTGELFF. The CDR3 coding sequence is TGCGCCAGCAGCTTGGAACCGAACACCGGGGAGCTGTTTTTT. The V gene is TRBV5-1, the J gene TRBJ2-2; D ambiguous. The CDR3 contains 14 residues. Looked up from germline, CDR1 is SGHRS and CDR2 is YFSETQ. V lost 0 bases to trimming and J lost 0 bases, with 3 bases between them.

The V gene is TRBV9, the J gene TRBJ2-5, with a weak D call TRBD2 (6 bases). The CDR3 consists of 20 residues. Germline CDR1 is SGDLS and CDR2 is YYNGEE. V lost 1 base and J 2 bases, leaving 27 bases between the germline ends. In DNA form, the CDR3 reads TGTGCCAGCAGCGTATCCCCGGCGGGGTTTACGACCCCAACACAAGAGACCCAGTACTTC. Amino acids: CASSVSPAGFTTPTQETQYF.

This chain links TRBV30 with TRBJ2-3; D is ambiguous. CDR1 and CDR2 from the germline V gene are GTSNPN and SVGIG (reference sequence). V dropped 0 bases and J dropped 1 base, with 11 bases sitting between them. CDR3 size: 15 residues. The CDR3 is CAWSVLHVGTDTQYF. DNA of the CDR3: TGTGCCTGGAGTGTACTCCACGTGGGCACAGATACGCAGTATTTT.

The chain links TRBV6-1 to TRBJ2-1, with 7 bases lining up with TRBD1. V trimming: 5 bases; J trimming: 7 bases; junction bases outside the gene matches: 8. This CDR3 contains 14 residues. The germline gives CDR1 MNHNS, CDR2 SASEGT. In nucleotides, the CDR3 is TGTGCCAGCAGTTGGGACAGCGGTTTGAATGAGCAGTTCTTC. Translation: CASSWDSGLNEQFF.

The chain joins TRBV10-2 to TRBJ2-7; 7 positions agree with TRBD2. With V trimmed by 4 bases and J by 0 bases, 9 bases remained unmatched. This CDR3 spans 16 amino acids. Germline CDR1 and CDR2: WSHSY and SAAADI. In DNA form, the CDR3 reads TGCGCCAGCAGTGGACTAGCTGCTGCTAGCTCCTACGAGCAGTACTTC. It codes for CASSGLAAASSYEQYF.

This clone occurred once. V gene TRBV30 combines with J gene TRBJ1-1; no clear D gene. V lost 3 bases and J 5 bases, leaving 16 bases between the germline ends. Per germline, CDR1 GTSNPN and CDR2 SVGIG (reference sequence). This CDR3 has 14 residues. CDR3 sequence reads: CAWRASYLQTEAFF. As DNA, the CDR3 is TGTGCCTGGAGGGCCAGTTATCTGCAAACTGAAGCTTTCTTT.

The rearrangement uses TRBV5-6 and TRBJ2-7, with D maybe TRBD2 (6 bases). This CDR3 comprises 16 residues. V was trimmed by 1 base and J by 0 bases, leaving 14 bases between them. Germline-derived CDR1 and CDR2 are SGHDT and YYEEEE. The CDR3 region is CASSLSLRGVSYEQYF. CDR3 DNA sequence: TGTGCCAGCAGCTTGAGCCTCCGCGGGGTCTCCTACGAGCAGTACTTC.

The chain joins TRBV6-5 to TRBJ1-1; no reliable D call. Trimming stripped 0 bases from V and 7 bases from J, with 15 bases between. CDR3 length: 15 amino acids. The germline V gene encodes CDR1 MNHEY and CDR2 SVGAGI. The CDR3 nucleotides read TGTGCCAGCAGTTACTCCTCTCTCGCAAGGGATGAAGCTTTCTTT. This encodes CASSYSSLARDEAFF.

J is TRBJ2-3 and V is TRBV11-3; 12 bases map to TRBD2. The CDR3 has 18 residues. J was trimmed by 0 bases and V by 11 bases; bases with no gene match: 15. Germline V lookup: CDR1 SGHNT, CDR2 YENEEA. The DNA of the CDR3 is TGTGCCTCCAGCAAGACTAGCGGGAGTTCCCCTAGCACAGATACGCAGTATTTT. This gives the protein CASSKTSGSSPSTDTQYF.

The chain uses TRBV5-1 and TRBJ2-5, with a weak D call TRBD2 (5 bases). The V end lost 4 bases, the J end lost 1 base, and 20 bases lay between the germline ends. There are 17 residues in the CDR3. In germline, CDR1 is SGHRS, CDR2 YFSETQ. Here the CDR3 reads CASSNPQPRTPQETQYF. CDR3 nucleotides: TGCGCCAGCAGCAACCCCCAGCCCCGGACTCCCCAAGAGACCCAGTACTTC. Full variable domain (missing parts from reference TRBV5-1 and TRBJ2-5): KAGVTQTPRYLIKTRGQQVTLSCSPISGHRSVSWYQQTPGQGLQFLFEYFSETQRNKGNFPGRFSGRQFSNSRSEMNVSTLELGDSALYLCASSNPQPRTPQETQYFGPGTRLLVL.

The chain recombines TRBV5-4 with TRBJ1-4; D might be TRBD1 (6 bases). The germline V gene has CDR1 SGHNT and CDR2 YYREEE (reference sequence). V dropped 0 bases and J dropped 8 bases, with 8 bases sitting between them. The CDR3 runs 13 residues. CDR3 DNA sequence: TGTGCCAGCAGCTTGGGACAGGTGGAAAAACTGTTTTTT. Translated: CASSLGQVEKLFF.

The chain recombines TRBV7-6 with TRBJ1-1; D unresolved. Germline CDR1 is SGHVS and CDR2 is FNYEAQ. The CDR3 loop spans 15 amino acids. V lost 2 bases and J 0 bases, leaving 10 bases between the germline ends. In DNA form, the CDR3 reads TGTGCCAGCAGCTTATTGGCACAGATGAACACTGAAGCTTTCTTT. Amino acid sequence: CASSLLAQMNTEAFF. Looking up the rest from reference TRBV7-6 and TRBJ1-1 gives the full variable domain: GAGVSQSPRYKVTKRGQDVALRCDPISGHVSLYWYRQALGQGPEFLTYFNYEAQQDKSGLPNDRFSAERPEGSISTLTIQRTEQRDSAMYRCASSLLAQMNTEAFFGQGTRLTVV.

The rearrangement uses TRBV28 and TRBJ2-5, with 8 bases identical to TRBD2. The assigned J gene may be wrong: the sequence end matches TRBJ2-7 better. The CDR3 extends over 15 amino acids. Germline assignment: CDR1 MDHEN and CDR2 SYDVKM. The CDR3 sequence is CASSFLTGGPYEQYF. Here the CDR3 DNA reads TGTGCCAGCAGTTTCTTGACGGGAGGGCCGTACGAGCAGTACTTC.

The V gene is TRBV6-4, the J gene TRBJ2-3, with TRBD1 as a possible D gene (5 bases). V dropped 5 bases and J dropped 1 base, with 7 bases sitting between them. Per the germline V gene, CDR1 is MRHNA and CDR2 is SNTAGT. This CDR3 is built from 13 residues. The CDR3 bases are TGTGCCAGCAGTAAGGGGCGCACAGATACGCAGTATTTT. As protein: CASSKGRTDTQYF.

The J gene is TRBJ1-5, the V gene TRBV4-1; 10 bases fit TRBD1. J lost 7 bases, V lost 0 bases, and 9 bases had no gene match. CDR1 and CDR2 from the germline V gene are MGHRA and YSYEKL. This CDR3 comprises 17 residues. The CDR3 DNA reads TGCGCCAGCAGCCAAGATCCGGGACAGGGGAATATACAGCCCCAGCATTTT. Translating gives CASSQDPGQGNIQPQHF.

The chain employs TRBV7-9 and TRBJ2-1, with 8 bases fitting TRBD2. Trimming removed 4 bases from V and 7 bases from J; junction bases left unmatched: 9. CDR3 length: 15 amino acids. Germline V gene sequence: CDR1 SEHNR, CDR2 FQNEAQ (reference sequence). CDR3 sequence (DNA): TGTGCCAGCAGCTCACTAGCGGACAAGCCTAATGAGCAGTTCTTC. It specifies CASSSLADKPNEQFF.

J is TRBJ2-1 and V is TRBV19; perhaps TRBD2 as D (6 bases). Trimming removed 7 bases at V and 9 bases at J, with 19 bases between. There are 14 residues in the CDR3. The germline V gene has CDR1 LNHDA and CDR2 SQIVND (reference sequence). For the CDR3, the DNA is TGTGCCAGTACAGGGTGGCAGGGAGCGGGTGAGCAGTTCTTC. This sequence encodes CASTGWQGAGEQFF.

The gene calls are TRBV28 and TRBJ1-2; 8 bases align to TRBD1. The CDR3 is made up of 14 amino acids. Per germline, CDR1 MDHEN and CDR2 SYDVKM. The chain's CDR3 is CGVGSFPRGQGYTF. CDR3 DNA: TGTGGGGTCGGCAGTTTCCCCAGGGGGCAAGGCTACACCTTC.

V gene TRBV25-1 combines with J gene TRBJ2-1, with 7 bases identical to TRBD2. The trim removed 8 bases at V and 4 bases at J, leaving 5 bases unmatched. Germline lookup yields CDR1 MGHDK and CDR2 SYGVNS. The CDR3 consists of 13 residues. Here the CDR3 DNA reads TGTGCCAGCGGGAGGGAGGGATACAATGAGCAGTTCTTC. This encodes CASGREGYNEQFF.

J is TRBJ1-2 and V is TRBV4-1, with unresolved D. CDR3 length: 15 residues. Germline-derived CDR1 and CDR2 are MGHRA and YSYEKL. V dropped 0 bases and J dropped 8 bases, with 16 bases sitting between them. As DNA, the CDR3 is TGCGCCAGCAGCCAAGATGCGCGTTCAGGCTTAGGCTACACCTTC. It translates to CASSQDARSGLGYTF.

This clone was counted once. This chain joins TRBV6-1 and TRBJ2-1; 16 nucleotides align to TRBD2. Germline V CDR1 and CDR2: MNHNS, SASEGT. The CDR3 is 15 residues long. V lost 10 bases, J lost 9 bases, and 9 bases stayed unmatched. The CDR3 region has the DNA TGTGCCACCTCCGGGACTAGCGGGAGGGTTACTGAGCAGTTCTTC. Translating gives CATSGTSGRVTEQFF.

The V call is TRBV19, the J call TRBJ1-1; unclear D gene. CDR3 length equals 13 residues. Germline CDR1 and CDR2: LNHDA and SQIVND (reference sequence). V was shortened by 3 bases and J by 3 bases, with 8 bases between the two germline ends. The CDR3 nucleotides are TGTGCCAGTAGTATTCAATCCCACACTGAAGCTTTCTTT. Its protein product is CASSIQSHTEAFF. Variable domain in full (rest from reference TRBV19 and TRBJ1-1): DGGITQSPKYLFRKEGQNVTLSCEQNLNHDAMYWYRQDPGQGLRLIYYSQIVNDFQKGDIAEGYSVSREKKESFPLTVTSAQKNPTAFYLCASSIQSHTEAFFGQGTRLTVV.

The chain uses TRBV19 and TRBJ2-2; D gene uncertain. The germline V gene has CDR1 LNHDA and CDR2 SQIVND (reference sequence). CDR3 length: 11 residues. V lost 8 bases and J 7 bases, leaving 8 bases between the germline ends. DNA of the CDR3: TGTGCCAGTGTAAGGAACGGGGAGCTGTTTTTT. Residues: CASVRNGELFF.

The genes are TRBV5-1 and TRBJ2-7; possibly TRBD1 for D (5 bases). This CDR3 has 14 amino acids. Germline V CDR1 and CDR2: SGHRS, YFSETQ. Trimming cost V 0 bases and J 0 bases, with 7 bases left between them. The CDR3 DNA reads TGCGCCAGCAGCTTGGGGACATACTCCTACGAGCAGTACTTC. Its protein product is CASSLGTYSYEQYF.

V is TRBV13 and J is TRBJ2-7, with 8 bases lining up with TRBD1. V was pared by 5 bases and J by 1 base, with 1 base of the junction left unmatched. The CDR3 contains 13 residues. Germline V gene lookup returns CDR1 PRHDT and CDR2 FYEKMQ (reference sequence). The DNA of the CDR3 is TGTGCCAGCAGCCGGACAGGGTCCTACGAGCAGTACTTC. Translated: CASSRTGSYEQYF.

The chain recombines TRBV7-8 with TRBJ2-7, with D possibly matching TRBD2 (6 bases). The CDR3 runs 14 residues. Trimming shortened V by 2 bases and J by 2 bases, and 10 bases separated the two germline ends. Germline CDR1 and CDR2: SGHVS and FQNEAQ. Here the CDR3 reads CASSLKRAPYEQYF. Written as DNA, the CDR3 is TGTGCCAGCAGCTTAAAGCGGGCACCCTACGAGCAGTACTTC.